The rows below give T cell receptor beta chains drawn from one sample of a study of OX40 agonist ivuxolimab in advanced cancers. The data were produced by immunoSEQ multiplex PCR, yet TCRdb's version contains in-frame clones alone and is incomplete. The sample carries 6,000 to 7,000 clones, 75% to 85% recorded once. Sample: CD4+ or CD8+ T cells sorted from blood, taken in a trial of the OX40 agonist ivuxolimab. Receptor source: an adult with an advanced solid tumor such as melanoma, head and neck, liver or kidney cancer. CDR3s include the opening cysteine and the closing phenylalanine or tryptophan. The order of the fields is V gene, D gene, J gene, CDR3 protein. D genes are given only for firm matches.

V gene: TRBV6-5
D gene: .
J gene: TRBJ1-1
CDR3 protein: CASSIGVNTEAFF

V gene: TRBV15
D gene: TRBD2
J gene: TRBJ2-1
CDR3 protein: CATSSSAGEYNEQFF

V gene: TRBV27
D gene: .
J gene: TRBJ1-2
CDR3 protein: CASRRKGRRDYGYTF

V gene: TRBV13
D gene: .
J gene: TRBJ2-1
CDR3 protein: CASGTMNEQFF

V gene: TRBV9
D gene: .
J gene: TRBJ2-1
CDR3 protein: CASSVGGPWGRDNEQFF

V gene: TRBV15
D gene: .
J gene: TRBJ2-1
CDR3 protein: CATSRDRGSYNEQFF

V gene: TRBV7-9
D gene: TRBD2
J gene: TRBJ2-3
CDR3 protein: CASSSSGGATDTQYF

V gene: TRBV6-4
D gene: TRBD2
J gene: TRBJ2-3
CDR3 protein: CASSDSTSGGTDTQYF

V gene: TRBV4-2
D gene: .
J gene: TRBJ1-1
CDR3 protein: CASSPGDEAFF

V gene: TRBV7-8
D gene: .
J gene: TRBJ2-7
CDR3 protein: CASSLDGQRAYEQYF

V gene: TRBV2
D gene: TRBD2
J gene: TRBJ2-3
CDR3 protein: CASSEYQRGDTDTQYF

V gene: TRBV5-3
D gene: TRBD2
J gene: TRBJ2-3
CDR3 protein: CARTGGRTEPDTQYF

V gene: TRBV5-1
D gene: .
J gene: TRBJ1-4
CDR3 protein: CASSLPPTAANLATNEKLFF

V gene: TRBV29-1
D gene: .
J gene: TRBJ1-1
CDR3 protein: CSVRYRTAKGTEAFF